The clone carrying this T cell receptor beta chain was counted many times. Antigen unknown. This sample is drawn from a study of Graves' ophthalmopathy and Graves' hyperthyroidism. Broader study findings: Ophthalmopathy was separated from stable hyperthyroidism by a 13-signature model with 87.88% sensitivity and roughly 81% specificity.

For repertoire sequencing, the TCR beta CDR3 regions were amplified from RNA transcripts. The workflow started with a first-round RT-PCR run with HTBI primers and then moved on to a second-round multiplex PCR. TCRdb reprocessed the multiplex PCR reads with MiXCR, giving one entry per CDR3 protein. Seen here are roughly 480,000 distinct CDR3 sequences, 14% observed once, and the top ten hold roughly 9.8%. This CDR3 is 13 amino acids long. Trimming pared 8 bases from V and 2 bases from J, leaving 13 bases between. Germline V gene data show CDR1 as MNHNS and CDR2 as SASEGT. Those donors who had ophthalmopathy presented with moderate-to-severe activity, a CAS of ≥3, a NOSPECS of ≥4 and a duration under 3 months.

The clonotype was recovered from a woman in her twenties or thirties with Graves' ophthalmopathy. Sequenced: blood. V is TRBV6-1 and J is TRBJ2-7, with D tentatively TRBD2 (5 bases). Written as DNA, the CDR3 is TGTGCCAGCGGTCGGACTCCCGCCTACGAGCAGTACTTC. Translated: CASGRTPAYEQYF.